Below are 21 T cell receptor beta chains sequenced from a single sample in a study of T cells in tuberculosis. Libraries were prepared by immunoSEQ multiplex PCR; TCRdb keeps only in-frame clonotypes and omits some of them. Found here are under 40,000 clones, around 94% of them singletons; the top ten hold roughly 8%. The sequenced sample was PBMCs. The receptors here all came from a donor between 10 and 29 years old with latent tuberculosis or without tuberculosis infection.

The V gene is TRBV27, the J gene TRBJ1-1; tentatively, D is TRBD1 (6 bases). CDR1 and CDR2 (germline): MNHEY, SMNVEV (reference sequence). V lost 5 bases and J 6 bases, leaving 13 bases between the germline ends. The CDR3 has 13 amino acids. CDR3 nucleotides: TGTGCCAGCAGTCCTAGACAGGTCGCTGAAGCTTTCTTT. It is translated as CASSPRQVAEAFF.

The CDR3 sequence is CASSPAGGYYGYTF. For the CDR3, the DNA is TGTGCCAGCAGCCCAGCGGGTGGATACTATGGCTACACCTTC. The V and J genes are TRBV7-9 and TRBJ1-2; the D is unclear. The CDR3 has 14 residues. CDR1 and CDR2 (germline): SEHNR, FQNEAQ (reference sequence). The ends were cut back, 5 bases at V and 3 bases at J, with 13 bases in the middle.

The CDR3 sequence is CASSDDQRDEQFF. In nucleotides, the CDR3 is TGTGCCAGCAGTGACGATCAGAGGGATGAGCAGTTCTTC. The chain employs TRBV6-4 and TRBJ2-1; tentatively, D is TRBD2 (5 bases). There are 13 residues in the CDR3. The germline gives CDR1 MRHNA, CDR2 SNTAGT. The V and J ends lost 2 bases and 8 bases respectively, with 10 bases between them.

V gene TRBV15 combines with J gene TRBJ1-2, with TRBD1 matching over 8 bases. The V and J ends lost 0 bases and 4 bases, in that order; junction bases with no gene match: 13. The CDR3 covers 18 residues. The germline CDR1 and CDR2 sequences are LNHNV and YYDKDF (reference sequence). For the CDR3, the DNA is TGTGCCACCAGCAGAGATGCGGGATTAGGGACAGGCCTCTATGGCTACACCTTC. It codes for CATSRDAGLGTGLYGYTF.

This chain uses TRBV30 with TRBJ2-3; perhaps TRBD1 as D (6 bases). Trimming shortened V by 1 base and J by 2 bases, and 10 bases separated the two germline ends. The CDR3 runs 14 residues. Looked up from germline, CDR1 is GTSNPN and CDR2 is SVGIG (reference sequence). In DNA, the CDR3 is TGTGCCTGGAGTGGACAGGCCAACACAGATACGCAGTATTTT. Protein sequence: CAWSGQANTDTQYF.

The rearrangement uses TRBV28 and TRBJ1-1, with D uncertain. Looked up from germline, CDR1 is MDHEN and CDR2 is SYDVKM. This CDR3 spans 13 amino acids. V lost 4 bases, J lost 4 bases, and 10 bases lay in between. CDR3 nucleotides: TGTGCCAGCAGTTCCAGGTTCGGCACTGAAGCTTTCTTT. Protein product: CASSSRFGTEAFF.

V is TRBV4-2 and J is TRBJ1-1; D unresolved. This CDR3 is built from 15 residues. CDR1 is LGHNA, CDR2 YNFKEQ, per germline. V was pared by 4 bases and J by 3 bases, with 15 bases between. The CDR3 coding sequence is TGTGCCAGCAGCCGCTCATGGGAGGTGGACACTGAAGCTTTCTTT. The encoded protein is CASSRSWEVDTEAFF.

The chain is built from TRBV10-1 and TRBJ2-5; D not resolved. Germline CDR1 WNHNN, CDR2 SYGVQD (reference sequence). The CDR3 spans 12 residues. V lost 2 bases and J 4 bases, leaving 5 bases between the germline ends. CDR3 region: CASSETGETQYF. The CDR3 DNA follows: TGCGCCAGCAGTGAGACGGGAGAGACCCAGTACTTC.

V gene TRBV2 combines with J gene TRBJ1-1; no reliable D call. Between the trimmed V and J ends, which lost 7 bases and 0 bases, there was a span of 9 bases. The CDR3 length is 13 residues. Germline V CDR1 and CDR2: SNHLY, FYNNEI. Written as DNA, the CDR3 is TGTGCCAGCATCGCCCAGTTGAACACTGAAGCTTTCTTT. Protein product: CASIAQLNTEAFF.

The chain has TRBV14 and TRBJ2-5, with 7 bases lining up with TRBD1. V lost 2 bases, J lost 1 base, and 4 bases stayed unmatched. This CDR3 spans 15 amino acids. Germline lookup yields CDR1 SGHDN and CDR2 FVKESK. The CDR3 bases are TGTGCCAGCAGCCAACTTGGACAGGTCCAAGAGACCCAGTACTTC. It codes for CASSQLGQVQETQYF.

This clone was detected a few times. V gene TRBV29-1 combines with J gene TRBJ2-3, with D possibly TRBD1 on 6 matching bases. CDR1 and CDR2 (germline): SQVTM, ANQGSEA. Trimming stripped 1 base from V and 4 bases from J, with 18 bases between. The CDR3 loop spans 16 amino acids. CDR3 protein: CSVEAGQGPGPDTQYF. The CDR3 DNA reads TGCAGCGTTGAAGCGGGACAAGGGCCCGGACCAGATACGCAGTATTTT.

V and J are TRBV25-1 and TRBJ2-3; 13 nucleotides agree with TRBD2. In germline, CDR1 is MGHDK, CDR2 SYGVNS. This CDR3 contains 17 residues. Trimming removed 5 bases from V and 3 bases from J; junction bases left unmatched: 8. CDR3 sequence reads: CASSRTSGSSRTDTQYF. CDR3 DNA: TGTGCCAGCAGTAGGACTAGCGGGAGTTCAAGGACAGATACGCAGTATTTT.

This chain links TRBV28 with TRBJ2-7, with 9 bases fitting TRBD2. The CDR3 is 15 residues long. After removal of 4 bases from V and 3 bases from J, the junction contained 7 bases not matched to a gene. Per the germline V gene, CDR1 is MDHEN and CDR2 is SYDVKM. The CDR3 coding sequence is TGTGCCAGCAGTTCTCCGGGTAGCGGGAGCTACGAGCAGTACTTC. This sequence encodes CASSSPGSGSYEQYF.

The chain joins TRBV11-2 to TRBJ1-1, with 7 bases fitting TRBD1. Unmatched junction bases numbered 9, after V lost 0 bases and J lost 2 bases. There are 17 residues in the CDR3. In germline, CDR1 is SGHAT, CDR2 FQNNGV. The CDR3 coding sequence is TGTGCCAGCAGCTTAGATCGGCGTCAGGGGGTCAACACTGAAGCTTTCTTT. It codes for CASSLDRRQGVNTEAFF.

The chain couples TRBV6-1 to TRBJ1-3, with TRBD1 identical over 8 bases. The length of the CDR3 is 15 residues. J lost 0 bases, V lost 6 bases, and 4 bases had no gene match. The germline V gene encodes CDR1 MNHNS and CDR2 SASEGT. Here the CDR3 reads CASSRQGSSGNTIYF. CDR3 coding DNA: TGTGCCAGCAGCCGACAGGGGAGCTCTGGAAACACCATATATTTT.

The chain combines TRBV2 with TRBJ2-7; the match to TRBD2 covers 9 bases. Germline V CDR1 and CDR2: SNHLY, FYNNEI. The CDR3 is 14 amino acids. V gave up 4 bases and J gave up 3 bases; unmatched junction bases: 4. This CDR3 is CASSVREGGYEQYF. CDR3 DNA sequence: TGTGCCAGCAGTGTGCGGGAGGGGGGCTACGAGCAGTACTTC.

The chain uses TRBV12-5 and TRBJ2-5; D might be TRBD1 (6 bases). This CDR3 region has 14 residues. Germline V lookup: CDR1 LGHNT, CDR2 FRNRAP. V was pared by 5 bases and J by 2 bases, with 12 bases between. The CDR3 is CASGPTGPQETQYF. The CDR3 bases are TGTGCTAGTGGTCCAACAGGGCCACAAGAGACCCAGTACTTC.

As for this clone: Other DNA sequences within the sample encode an identical CDR3. The rearrangement uses TRBV27 and TRBJ2-7; maybe TRBD1 (6 bases). CDR3 length: 13 amino acids. Trimming pared 4 bases from V and 4 bases from J, leaving 11 bases between. CDR1 MNHEY and CDR2 SMNVEV come from the germline V gene (reference sequence). This CDR3 reads CASSSGTTYEQYF. The CDR3 nucleotides are TGTGCCAGCAGTTCCGGGACAACATACGAGCAGTACTTC.

In this sample, this clone turned up a few times. The rearrangement uses TRBV4-1 and TRBJ2-7; tentative D call: TRBD1 (6 bases). The CDR3 sequence is 14 residues long. Germline V lookup: CDR1 MGHRA, CDR2 YSYEKL. With 4 bases removed from V and 2 bases from J, the gap between germline ends came to 12 bases. DNA for the CDR3: TGCGCCAGCAGCCCCTGGGACACCGCCTACGAGCAGTACTTC. Translated: CASSPWDTAYEQYF.

The genes are TRBV2 and TRBJ2-1; possibly TRBD2 for D (5 bases). Germline V gene sequence: CDR1 SNHLY, CDR2 FYNNEI. This CDR3 spans 14 amino acids. V was clipped by 5 bases and J by 1 base, with 9 bases between them. CDR3 in DNA: TGTGCCAGCAGTCTAGCTGATTCCTACAATGAGCAGTTCTTC. Translation gives CASSLADSYNEQFF. Full variable domain (rest looked up from reference TRBV2 and TRBJ2-1): EPEVTQTPSHQVTQMGQEVILRCVPISNHLYFYWYRQILGQKVEFLVSFYNNEISEKSEIFDDQFSVERPDGSNFTLKIRSTKLEDSAMYFCASSLADSYNEQFFGPGTRLTVL.

Here the CDR3 reads CASSLRGQGTEQFF. CDR3 in DNA: TGCGCCAGCAGCTTGAGGGGACAGGGAACTGAGCAGTTCTTC. The chain has TRBV5-1 and TRBJ2-1; 9 bases fit TRBD1. The trim removed 1 base at V and 9 bases at J, leaving 5 bases unmatched. The CDR3 has 14 residues. Germline lookup yields CDR1 SGHRS and CDR2 YFSETQ.